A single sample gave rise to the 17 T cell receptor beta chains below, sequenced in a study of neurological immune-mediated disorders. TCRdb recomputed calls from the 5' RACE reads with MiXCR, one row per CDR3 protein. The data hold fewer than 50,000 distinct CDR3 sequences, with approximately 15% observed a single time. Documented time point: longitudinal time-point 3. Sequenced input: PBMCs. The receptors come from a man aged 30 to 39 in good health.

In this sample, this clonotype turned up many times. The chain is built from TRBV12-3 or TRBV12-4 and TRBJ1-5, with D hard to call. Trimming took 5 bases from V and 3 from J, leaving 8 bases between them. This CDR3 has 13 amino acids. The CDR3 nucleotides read TGTGCCAGCAGTAACAAAGACAATCAGCCCCAGCATTTT. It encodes CASSNKDNQPQHF.

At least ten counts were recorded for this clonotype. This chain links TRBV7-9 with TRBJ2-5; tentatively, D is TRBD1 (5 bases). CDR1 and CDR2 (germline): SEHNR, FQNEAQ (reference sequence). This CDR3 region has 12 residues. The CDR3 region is CATAGNGETQYF. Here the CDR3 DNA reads TGTGCAACCGCAGGGAACGGAGAGACCCAGTACTTC.

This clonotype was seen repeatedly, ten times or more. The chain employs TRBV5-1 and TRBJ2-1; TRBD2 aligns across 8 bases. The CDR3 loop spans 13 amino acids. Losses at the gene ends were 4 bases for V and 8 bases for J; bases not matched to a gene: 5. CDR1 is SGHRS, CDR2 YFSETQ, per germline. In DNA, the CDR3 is TGCGCCAGCAGCGGAGGACTAGCCCATGAGCAGTTCTTC. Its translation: CASSGGLAHEQFF.

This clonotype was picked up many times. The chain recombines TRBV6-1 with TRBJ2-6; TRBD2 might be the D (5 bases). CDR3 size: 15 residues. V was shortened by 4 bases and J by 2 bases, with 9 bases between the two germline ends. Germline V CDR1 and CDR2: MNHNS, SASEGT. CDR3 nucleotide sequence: TGTGCCAGCAGTGGTGAGGGAGCTGGGGCCAACGTCCTGACTTTC. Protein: CASSGEGAGANVLTF.

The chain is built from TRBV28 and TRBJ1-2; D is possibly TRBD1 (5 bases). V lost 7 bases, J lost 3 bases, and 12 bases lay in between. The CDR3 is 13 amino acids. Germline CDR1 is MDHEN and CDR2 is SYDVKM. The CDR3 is CASTTGTYYGYTF. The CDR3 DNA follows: TGTGCCAGCACCACCGGGACGTACTATGGCTACACCTTC.

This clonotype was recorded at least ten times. The CDR3 is CAISEGTSNEQFF. The CDR3 DNA follows: TGTGCCATCAGTGAGGGGACTAGCAATGAGCAGTTCTTC. The chain couples TRBV10-3 to TRBJ2-1, with 8 nucleotides matching TRBD2. The V gene end was trimmed by 2 bases and the J gene end by 6 bases; junction bases not matched to a gene: 0. The CDR3 covers 13 residues. Germline assignment: CDR1 ENHRY and CDR2 SYGVKD.

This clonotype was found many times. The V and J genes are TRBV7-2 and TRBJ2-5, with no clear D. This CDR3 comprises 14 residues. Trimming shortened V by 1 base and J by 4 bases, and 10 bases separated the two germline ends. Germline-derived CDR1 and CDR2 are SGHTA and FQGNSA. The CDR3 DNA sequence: TGTGCCAGCAGCTTAGGATCTGTACGAGAGACCCAGTACTTC. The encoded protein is CASSLGSVRETQYF. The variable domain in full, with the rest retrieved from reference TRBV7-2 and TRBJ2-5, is GAGVSQSPSNKVTEKGKDVELRCDPISGHTALYWYRQSLGQGLEFLIYFQGNSAPDKSGLPSDRFSAERTGGSVSTLTIQRTQQEDSAVYLCASSLGSVRETQYFGPGTRLLVL.

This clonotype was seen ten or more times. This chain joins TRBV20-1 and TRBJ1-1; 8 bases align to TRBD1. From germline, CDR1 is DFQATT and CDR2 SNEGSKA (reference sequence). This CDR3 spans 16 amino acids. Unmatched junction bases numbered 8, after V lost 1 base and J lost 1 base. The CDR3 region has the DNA TGCAGTGCTAGAGTTCCCTGGACAGGGTCGAACACTGAAGCTTTCTTT. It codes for CSARVPWTGSNTEAFF.

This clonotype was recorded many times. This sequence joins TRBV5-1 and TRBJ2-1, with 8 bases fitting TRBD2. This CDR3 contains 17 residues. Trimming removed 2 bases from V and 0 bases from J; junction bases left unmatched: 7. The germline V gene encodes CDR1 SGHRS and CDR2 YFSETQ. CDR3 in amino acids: CASSLAPGTSSYNEQFF. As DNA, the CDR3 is TGCGCCAGCAGCTTAGCTCCCGGGACTAGCTCCTACAATGAGCAGTTCTTC.

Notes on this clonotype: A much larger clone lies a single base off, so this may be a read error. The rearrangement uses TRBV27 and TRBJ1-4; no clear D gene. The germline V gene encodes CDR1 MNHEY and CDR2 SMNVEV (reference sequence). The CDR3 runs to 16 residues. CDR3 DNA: TGTGCCGGCAGTTCGAGGACGTATGCAACTAATGAAAAACTGTTTTTT. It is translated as CAGSSRTYATNEKLFF.

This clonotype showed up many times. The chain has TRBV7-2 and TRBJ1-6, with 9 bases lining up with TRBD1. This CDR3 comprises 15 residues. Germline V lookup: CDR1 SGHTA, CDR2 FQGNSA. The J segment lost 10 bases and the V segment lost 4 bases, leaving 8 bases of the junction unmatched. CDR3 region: CASSSRDRVGSPLHF. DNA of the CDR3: TGTGCCAGCAGCTCCCGGGACAGGGTTGGATCACCCCTCCACTTT.

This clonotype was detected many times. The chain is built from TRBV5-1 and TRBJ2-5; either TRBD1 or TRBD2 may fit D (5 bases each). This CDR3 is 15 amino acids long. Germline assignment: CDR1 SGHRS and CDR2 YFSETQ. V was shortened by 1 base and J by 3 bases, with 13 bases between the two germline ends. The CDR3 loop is CASSLSRDGEETQYF. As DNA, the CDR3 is TGCGCCAGCAGCTTGTCAAGGGACGGAGAAGAGACCCAGTACTTC.

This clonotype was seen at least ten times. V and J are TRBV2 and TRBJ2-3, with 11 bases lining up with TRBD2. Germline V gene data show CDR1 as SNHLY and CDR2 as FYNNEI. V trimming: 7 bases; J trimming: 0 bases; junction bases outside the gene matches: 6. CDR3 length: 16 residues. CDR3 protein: CASKGLAGLSTDTQYF. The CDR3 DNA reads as TGTGCCAGCAAAGGACTAGCGGGCCTAAGCACAGATACGCAGTATTTT.

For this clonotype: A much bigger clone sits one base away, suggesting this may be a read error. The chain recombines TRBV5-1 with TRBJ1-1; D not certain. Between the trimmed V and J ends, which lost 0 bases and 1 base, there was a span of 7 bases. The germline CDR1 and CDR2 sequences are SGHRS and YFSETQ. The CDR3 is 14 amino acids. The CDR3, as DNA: TGCGCCAGCAGCTTGGCGGGCAAGAACACTGAAGCTTTCTTT. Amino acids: CASSLAGKNTEAFF.

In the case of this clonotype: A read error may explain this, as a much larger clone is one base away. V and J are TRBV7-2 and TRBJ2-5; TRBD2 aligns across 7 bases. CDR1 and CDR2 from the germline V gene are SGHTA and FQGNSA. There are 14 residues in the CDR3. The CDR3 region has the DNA TGTGCCAACAGCTTAGGTCGCGGGAGTGAGACCCAGTACTTC. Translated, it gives CANSLGRGSETQYF.

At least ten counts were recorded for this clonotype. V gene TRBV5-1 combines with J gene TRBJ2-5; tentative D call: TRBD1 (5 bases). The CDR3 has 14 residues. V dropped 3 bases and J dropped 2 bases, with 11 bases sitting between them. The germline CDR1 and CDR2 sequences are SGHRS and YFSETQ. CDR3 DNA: TGCGCCAGCAGCTCAACGACAGTACAAGAGACCCAGTACTTC. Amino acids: CASSSTTVQETQYF.

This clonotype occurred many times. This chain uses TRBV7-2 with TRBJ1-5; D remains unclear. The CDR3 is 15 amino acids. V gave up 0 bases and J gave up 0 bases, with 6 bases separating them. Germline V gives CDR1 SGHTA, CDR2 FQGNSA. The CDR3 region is CASSLAGYSNQPQHF. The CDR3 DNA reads TGTGCCAGCAGCTTAGCGGGATATAGCAATCAGCCCCAGCATTTT.